These 22 T cell receptor beta chains were all obtained from the same sample, sequenced in a study of blood T cell repertoires in COVID-19 (dated by TCRdb to 2020 to 2022). Libraries were constructed by the immunoSEQ multiplex PCR assay. Held by TCRdb, this immuneACCESS table contains in-frame sequences only and omits some clones. Under half of the omission traces to an unresolved V gene where checked; the cause of the rest is unknown. This sample gives about 240,000 clones in total; approximately 83% of them show up just once. The ten largest clones take up approximately 3% of the sample. The sample was peripheral blood. The receptors shown here come from a woman aged 25 to 45 who had recovered from COVID-19.

This clone was recorded only once. The V and J genes are TRBV29-1 and TRBJ2-5, with a possible D match to TRBD2 (6 bases). With 3 bases removed from V and 4 bases from J, the gap between germline ends came to 18 bases. Germline V gives CDR1 SQVTM, CDR2 ANQGSEA. The CDR3 totals 15 residues. The CDR3 nucleotides are TGCAGCGTTGATGCTCGCGGGGAGCCAGGAGAGACCCAGTACTTC. This translates into CSVDARGEPGETQYF.

This rearrangement joins TRBV20-1 to TRBJ2-3, with TRBD2 matching over 12 bases. The CDR3 extends over 14 amino acids. Germline trimming cut 3 bases from V and 4 bases from J; bases unmatched to any gene: 2. Looked up from germline, CDR1 is DFQATT and CDR2 is SNEGSKA (reference sequence). The CDR3 DNA is TGCAGTGCTAGTGCTAGCGGGGGGGCAGATACGCAGTATTTT. This gives the protein CSASASGGADTQYF.

The V gene is TRBV7-3, the J gene TRBJ2-1; D is possibly TRBD2 (6 bases). CDR1 is SGHTA, CDR2 FQGTGA, per germline. Trimming removed 0 bases at V and 2 bases at J, with 11 bases between. This CDR3 contains 16 residues. In DNA form, the CDR3 reads TGTGCCAGCAGCTTAACGGGGCGGGACCCCTACAATGAGCAGTTCTTC. This translates into CASSLTGRDPYNEQFF.

This chain connects TRBV7-8 to TRBJ1-5; a weak D match, TRBD1 (6 bases). Germline values: CDR1 SGHVS, CDR2 FQNEAQ. V gave up 5 bases and J gave up 5 bases, with 16 bases separating them. The CDR3 loop spans 15 amino acids. The CDR3 DNA sequence: TGTGCCAGCAGCCCTACAGGGTTCGACCATCAGCCCCAGCATTTT. It is translated as CASSPTGFDHQPQHF.

The CDR3 protein is CASRLPGQGTNEAFF. CDR3 DNA sequence: TGTGCCAGCAGGTTACCAGGACAGGGGACTAATGAAGCTTTCTTT. The chain recombines TRBV5-4 with TRBJ1-1; 9 bases line up with TRBD1. Germline CDR1 reads SGHNT; CDR2 reads YYREEE (reference sequence). The CDR3 loop spans 15 amino acids. J lost 7 bases, V lost 5 bases, and 12 bases had no gene match.

The V call is TRBV5-1, the J call TRBJ1-5; a possible D gene is TRBD1 (6 bases). The length of the CDR3 is 15 residues. Germline CDR1 SGHRS, CDR2 YFSETQ. V lost 0 bases and J 5 bases, leaving 12 bases between the germline ends. For the CDR3, the DNA is TGCGCCAGCAGCTTGGATACGGGGGGCGATCAGCCCCAGCATTTT. This sequence encodes CASSLDTGGDQPQHF.

This chain links TRBV5-1 with TRBJ1-2, with 9 nucleotides matching TRBD1. The CDR3 is made up of 15 amino acids. The junction had 9 bases not matched to a gene; V was cut back by 4 bases and J by 5 bases. Per germline, CDR1 SGHRS and CDR2 YFSETQ. The CDR3 DNA reads as TGCGCCAGCAGCCTGGTACTCGGACAGGGGTATGGCTACACCTTC. This translates into CASSLVLGQGYGYTF.

In its sample, this clone was seen once. The gene calls are TRBV11-2 and TRBJ2-5; 7 bases align to TRBD2. The junction had 14 bases not matched to a gene; V was cut back by 5 bases and J by 2 bases. This CDR3 region has 17 residues. The germline gives CDR1 SGHAT, CDR2 FQNNGV. CDR3 DNA: TGTGCCAGCAGCCCTACCTGGACGAGGGGAGGGCAAGAGACCCAGTACTTC. It codes for CASSPTWTRGGQETQYF.

The chain carries TRBV3-1 (or the pseudogene TRBV3-2) and TRBJ2-1; 8 positions match TRBD1. With V trimmed by 1 base and J by 4 bases, 9 bases remained unmatched. The germline V gene has CDR1 LGHDT and CDR2 YNNKEL (reference sequence). The CDR3 has 17 amino acids. CDR3 sequence (DNA): TGTGCCAGCAGCCAAGGACAGGGGAGAGGGGGTTACAATGAGCAGTTCTTC. Translation: CASSQGQGRGGYNEQFF.

The chain has TRBV7-8 and TRBJ2-2, with a weak D call TRBD2 (7 bases). The V end was cut by 5 bases, the J end by 4 bases, with 20 bases between. Germline V gives CDR1 SGHVS, CDR2 FQNEAQ. The CDR3 extends over 17 amino acids. The CDR3 bases are TGTGCCAGCAGCACAAGAGGACGGGGGGCACCCACCGGGGAGCTGTTTTTT. As protein: CASSTRGRGAPTGELFF.

The chain links TRBV29-1 to TRBJ2-3, with D unresolved. In germline, CDR1 is SQVTM, CDR2 ANQGSEA. Trimming took 0 bases from V and 8 from J, leaving 3 bases between them. This CDR3 is 10 amino acids long. The CDR3 DNA is TGCAGCGTTGAAGACGGTACGCAGTATTTT. As protein: CSVEDGTQYF.

The rearrangement joins TRBV3-1 (or the pseudogene TRBV3-2) to TRBJ1-2; 8 bases match TRBD1. The V segment lost 2 bases and the J segment 3 bases; nucleotides outside the gene matches: 2. Looked up from germline, CDR1 is LGHDT and CDR2 is YNNKEL (reference sequence). This CDR3 comprises 14 residues. CDR3 DNA: TGTGCCAGCAGCCAACAGGGGGCGGACTATGGCTACACCTTC. Protein product: CASSQQGADYGYTF.

The genes are TRBV7-6 and TRBJ2-3; 9 bases align to TRBD2. Unmatched junction bases numbered 2, after V lost 1 base and J lost 0 bases. Germline values: CDR1 SGHVS, CDR2 FNYEAQ. The CDR3 totals 16 residues. CDR3 in DNA: TGTGCCAGCAGCTTAGGAAGCGGGGGGAGCACAGATACGCAGTATTTT. Translating gives CASSLGSGGSTDTQYF.

This clone was recorded a few times. The chain combines TRBV20-1 with TRBJ1-6, with D possibly matching TRBD1 (5 bases). Germline CDR1 and CDR2: DFQATT and SNEGSKA (reference sequence). This CDR3 contains 14 residues. Trimming cost V 3 bases and J 7 bases, with 13 bases left between them. CDR3: CSASAGTVNSPLHF. The CDR3 DNA reads as TGCAGTGCTAGTGCCGGGACTGTAAATTCACCCCTCCACTTT.

V and J are TRBV5-6 and TRBJ1-5, with 9 bases lining up with TRBD1. Germline CDR1 is SGHDT and CDR2 is YYEEEE. There are 14 residues in the CDR3. The junction had 7 bases not matched to a gene; V was cut back by 5 bases and J by 7 bases. CDR3 in amino acids: CASRYGQGRQPQHF. The CDR3 bases are TGTGCCAGCAGATATGGACAGGGGCGGCAGCCCCAGCATTTT.

V usage is TRBV6-6 and J usage is TRBJ2-7; D unclear. CDR3 size: 15 residues. V dropped 0 bases and J dropped 3 bases, with 12 bases sitting between them. Germline-derived CDR1 and CDR2 are MNHNY and SVGAGI (reference sequence). The CDR3 is CASSYSGQLFYEQYF. The CDR3 nucleotides are TGTGCCAGCAGTTACTCTGGGCAGCTCTTCTACGAGCAGTACTTC.

This chain uses TRBV24-1 with TRBJ1-1, with 7 bases matching TRBD1. The ends lost 11 bases at V and 6 bases at J; junction bases unmatched: 5. The CDR3 has 11 amino acids. Germline V gives CDR1 KGHDR, CDR2 SFDVKD. Here the CDR3 DNA reads TGTGCCAAGCGACAGGGCGCTGAAGCTTTCTTT. Translating it yields CAKRQGAEAFF.

The chain employs TRBV12-3 or TRBV12-4 and TRBJ2-7; tentatively, D is TRBD2 (5 bases). V was clipped by 6 bases and J by 1 base, with 10 bases between them. CDR3 size: 13 residues. CDR3 DNA: TGTGCCAGCAGCGGACTGCCGTCCTACGAGCAGTACTTC. It codes for CASSGLPSYEQYF.

CDR3: CASSPRDSMTFFGYTF. The DNA of the CDR3 is TGTGCCAGTAGCCCCCGGGACAGCATGACATTTTTTGGCTACACCTTC. The chain combines TRBV19 with TRBJ1-2, with 7 bases aligning to TRBD1. Germline V gene sequence: CDR1 LNHDA, CDR2 SQIVND (reference sequence). This CDR3 comprises 16 residues. Trimming removed 6 bases from V and 7 bases from J; junction bases left unmatched: 17.

The chain recombines TRBV10-3 with TRBJ1-2; TRBD1 matches at 10 bases. CDR1 and CDR2 (germline): ENHRY, SYGVKD. This CDR3 is 14 amino acids long. Trimming removed 8 bases from V and 8 bases from J; junction bases left unmatched: 11. In DNA, the CDR3 is TGTGCCATCCGGACAGGGGGACAGGGTGGGGGCTACACCTTC. Its protein product is CAIRTGGQGGGYTF.

The J gene is TRBJ1-1, the V gene TRBV6-6; 9 bases line up with TRBD1. The V and J ends lost 4 bases and 7 bases, in that order; junction bases with no gene match: 13. Germline V gene lookup returns CDR1 MNHNY and CDR2 SVGAGI (reference sequence). The CDR3 loop spans 16 amino acids. CDR3 protein: CASSSNSQGAKVEAFF. CDR3 coding DNA: TGTGCCAGCAGTTCAAACTCACAGGGGGCGAAGGTTGAAGCTTTCTTT.

CDR3 sequence reads: CASSPRGKDSPLHF. The CDR3 DNA is TGTGCCAGCAGCCCCCGGGGTAAGGATTCACCCCTCCACTTT. This chain joins TRBV3-1 (or the pseudogene TRBV3-2) and TRBJ1-6, with D unclear. Germline CDR1 is LGHDT and CDR2 is YNNKEL (reference sequence). V gave up 4 bases and J gave up 8 bases, with 12 bases separating them. CDR3 size: 14 residues.